This entry is about one TCR beta chain. This sample stems from a study of blood T cells in healthy people across ages. Total RNA, at least 6 micrograms per sample, came from PBMCs. Through a sample-barcoded 5' primer and a J-beta primer mix, a second PCR was run for about 7 to 12 cycles. One entry per CDR3 protein results from TCRdb running MiXCR on the 5' RACE reads. The sample includes more than 650,000 distinct CDR3 sequences, roughly 50% of them seen just once. The sequence was collected from a man at least 80 years old in good health. Sequencing was performed on blood.

CDR3 sequence (DNA): TGTGCCAGCACTGGCCAAAGCGGTCTCCGGGGAGAGACCCAGTACTTC. This translates into CASTGQSGLRGETQYF. V is TRBV5-4 and J is TRBJ2-5, with a possible D match to TRBD2 (5 bases). CDR1 SGHNT and CDR2 YYREEE come from the germline V gene (reference sequence). V lost 6 bases and J 4 bases, leaving 22 bases between the germline ends. This CDR3 spans 16 amino acids. Variable domain in full (rest from reference TRBV5-4 and TRBJ2-5): ETGVTQSPTHLIKTRGQQVTLRCSSQSGHNTVSWYQQALGQGPQFIFQYYREEENGRGNFPPRFSGLQFPNYSSELNVNALELDDSALYLCASTGQSGLRGETQYFGPGTRLLVL.